The next 17 T cell receptor beta chains were all read from a single sample in a study of blood T cell repertoires in COVID-19. Produced via immunoSEQ multiplex PCR; TCRdb's table is partial and in-frame only. The table records some 130,000 clones, 60% to 85% of them present only once. Sequenced sample: peripheral blood. All receptors derive from a man aged 80 or over with acute or convalescent COVID-19.

This clone appeared many times. The chain combines TRBV11-3 with TRBJ2-7; 9 bases map to TRBD1. The ends lost 4 bases at V and 4 bases at J; junction bases unmatched: 2. This CDR3 has 13 amino acids. Germline CDR1 reads SGHNT; CDR2 reads YENEEA. The CDR3 DNA reads as TGTGCCAGCAGCTGGGGACAGGGTTACGAGCAGTACTTC. This translates into CASSWGQGYEQYF.

The chain has TRBV7-2 and TRBJ2-1; 7 positions match TRBD2. V was pared by 4 bases and J by 2 bases, with 2 bases of the junction left unmatched. This CDR3 spans 14 amino acids. CDR1 is SGHTA, CDR2 FQGNSA, per germline. The chain's CDR3 is CASSSSGAYNEQFF. The CDR3 DNA reads as TGTGCCAGCAGCTCCAGCGGGGCCTACAATGAGCAGTTCTTC.

The rearrangement joins TRBV5-8 to TRBJ2-5, with a possible D match to TRBD1 (6 bases). Germline assignment: CDR1 SGHTS and CDR2 YDEGEE. Trimming took off 4 bases at V and 5 bases at J, with 15 bases between the two ends. The CDR3 extends over 14 amino acids. The CDR3 DNA sequence: TGTGCCAGCAGCCTACCCCGACAGGAGGAGACCCAGTACTTC. It specifies CASSLPRQEETQYF.

The chain is built from TRBV5-1 and TRBJ2-3; 7 nucleotides align to TRBD1. The junction had 0 bases not matched to a gene; V was cut back by 4 bases and J by 4 bases. CDR3 length equals 12 residues. Germline V gives CDR1 SGHRS, CDR2 YFSETQ. In nucleotides, the CDR3 is TGCGCCAGCAGCACAGGGGCAGATACGCAGTATTTT. Amino acids: CASSTGADTQYF.

V and J are TRBV2 and TRBJ1-2, with TRBD1 matching 7 bases. The CDR3 is 14 amino acids. The ends lost 5 bases at V and 8 bases at J; junction bases unmatched: 11. Germline V lookup: CDR1 SNHLY, CDR2 FYNNEI. The CDR3 nucleotides read TGTGCCAGCAGTTATACAGGGGAGCGGAGGGGCTACACCTTC. Its translation: CASSYTGERRGYTF.

V usage is TRBV12-2 and J usage is TRBJ1-1; the table's TRBD1 call for D was not verified on the DNA. TRBV12-2 is a pseudogene. There are 20 residues in the CDR3. CDR3 in DNA: TGTGCAAGTCGCTATGGGCCCTCTGGGACAGCGCTAGACTGGGACACTGAAGCTTTCTTT. Protein sequence: CASRYGPSGTALDWDTEAFF.

The CDR3 region has the DNA TGTGCCAGCAGCTTGGATAGGGAGGAAGCTTTCTTT. Protein sequence: CASSLDREEAFF. The V call is TRBV5-6, the J call TRBJ1-1; no definite D call. This CDR3 has 12 residues. Germline CDR1 reads SGHDT; CDR2 reads YYEEEE. The V end was cut by 0 bases, the J end by 8 bases, with 8 bases between.

The CDR3: CASSWRVGNSPLHF. CDR3 bases: TGTGCCAGTAGTTGGAGGGTCGGGAATTCACCCCTCCACTTT. V usage is TRBV19 and J usage is TRBJ1-6, with unresolved D. The CDR3 contains 14 residues. The ends were cut back, 5 bases at V and 7 bases at J, with 12 bases in the middle. Per germline, CDR1 LNHDA and CDR2 SQIVND (reference sequence).

The rearrangement uses TRBV19 and TRBJ1-4; D perhaps matches TRBD1 (6 bases). The germline CDR1 and CDR2 sequences are LNHDA and SQIVND (reference sequence). Deletions cut 6 bases from V and 7 bases from J, with 21 bases between. The CDR3 runs 16 residues. The CDR3 sequence: CASSLGMAQGSEKLFF. The CDR3 DNA reads TGTGCCAGTAGCCTGGGTATGGCACAGGGTTCTGAAAAACTGTTTTTT.

The chain has TRBV2 and TRBJ1-2; 7 bases line up with TRBD1. The V gene's germline CDR1 is SNHLY and CDR2 FYNNEI. This CDR3 spans 15 amino acids. With V trimmed by 6 bases and J by 5 bases, 12 bases remained unmatched. The DNA of the CDR3 is TGTGCCAGCAGAGGTACAGGGGTCTTGTATTATGGCTACACCTTC. Translation: CASRGTGVLYYGYTF.

The CDR3 DNA follows: TGTGCCAGCAGCCCGGGGAGTCTGGAGACCCAGTACTTC. It encodes CASSPGSLETQYF. This sequence joins TRBV7-9 and TRBJ2-5, with D possibly TRBD2 on 5 matching bases. The length of the CDR3 is 13 residues. V was pared by 5 bases and J by 5 bases, with 12 bases between. CDR1 is SEHNR, CDR2 FQNEAQ, per germline (reference sequence).

Here the CDR3 reads CASSSGPNPALHPTDTQYF. In nucleotides, the CDR3 is TGTGCCAGCAGTTCCGGTCCGAACCCTGCACTCCACCCCACAGATACGCAGTATTTT. The gene calls are TRBV27 and TRBJ2-3; no definite D call. This CDR3 region has 19 residues. Germline V gene lookup returns CDR1 MNHEY and CDR2 SMNVEV (reference sequence). Trimming cost V 4 bases and J 2 bases, with 25 bases left between them.

V gene TRBV14 combines with J gene TRBJ1-1; TRBD1 matches at 7 bases. V lost 2 bases to trimming and J lost 0 bases; unmatched junction nucleotides: 9. The CDR3 has 17 residues. The germline V gene has CDR1 SGHDN and CDR2 FVKESK. CDR3 nucleotide sequence: TGTGCCAGCAGCCAACGACTACAGGGGAACATGAACACTGAAGCTTTCTTT. Its protein product is CASSQRLQGNMNTEAFF.

The V gene is TRBV4-3, the J gene TRBJ2-1; 10 bases map to TRBD2. After removal of 0 bases from V and 12 bases from J, the junction contained 11 bases not matched to a gene. The CDR3 spans 16 residues. The germline V gene encodes CDR1 LGHNA and CDR2 YSLEER. In DNA, the CDR3 is TGCGCCAGCAGCCAAGACGCGCTAGCGGGGGCCGTGGGGCAGTTCTTC. Encoded protein: CASSQDALAGAVGQFF.

This chain connects TRBV19 to TRBJ2-2; 9 positions match TRBD1. The V gene end was trimmed by 6 bases and the J gene end by 6 bases; junction bases not matched to a gene: 5. Germline V gives CDR1 LNHDA, CDR2 SQIVND (reference sequence). This CDR3 region has 14 residues. The CDR3 DNA sequence: TGTGCCAGTAGGCCGGGACAGGGTCCCGGGGAGCTGTTTTTT. Amino acid sequence: CASRPGQGPGELFF.

The chain employs TRBV29-1 and TRBJ2-5; tentatively, D is TRBD2 (6 bases). The CDR3 covers 16 residues. Trimming cost V 2 bases and J 3 bases, with 19 bases left between them. Per germline, CDR1 SQVTM and CDR2 ANQGSEA. The CDR3 spells CSVEWGLRLSKETQYF. The CDR3 DNA reads TGCAGCGTTGAATGGGGACTCAGGCTTTCTAAAGAGACCCAGTACTTC.

The V gene is TRBV7-2, the J gene TRBJ2-5; weak D call: TRBD2 (6 bases). Germline V lookup: CDR1 SGHTA, CDR2 FQGNSA. CDR3 size: 13 residues. Trimming took off 7 bases at V and 3 bases at J, with 12 bases between the two ends. In DNA form, the CDR3 reads TGTGCCAGCACCGAACGGGGGAAAGAGACCCAGTACTTC. It codes for CASTERGKETQYF.